This TCR beta chain stems from a study of T cells in localized non-small cell lung cancer (dated by TCRdb to between 2020 and 2021). Concerning the study at large: The study analyzed T cell repertoires of about 230 early-stage NSCLC patients, comparing tumors and uninvolved tumor-adjacent lungs. All 230 or so NSCLC patients in the cohort were treatment-naive and had localized lung tumors that were resected. A mean age of around 66 years was recorded for the NSCLC patients, of whom more than 120 were male and 107 were female. Broad study findings and their caveats: Uninvolved tumor-adjacent lung showed the highest T cell clonality, higher than tumor, which suggests more focused antigenic responses in the adjacent lung. Because multi-region tumor sequencing was not done, intratumor heterogeneity could not be ruled out. A median of about 55 of the top 100 tumor clones were detected in paired uninvolved adjacent lung, and around 30 of these tumor clones were also found among the top 100 clones of the paired uninvolved adjacent lung. Longer overall survival was associated with higher blood T cell density, whereas shorter survival was associated with higher adjacent-lung clonality. Because the study design was exploratory, TCR variables were selected using unadjusted p-values without false-discovery rate correction.

The V and J ends are trimmed by 5 bases and 2 bases, leaving 13 bases between them. From the germline V gene, CDR1 is SGHTA and CDR2 is FQGNSA. Spanning cysteine to phenylalanine, the CDR3 consists of 15 amino acids. Of all the DNA, just the CDR3 is kept, 45 bases in frame from base 1. This clone was seen a handful of times. Its cognate antigen has yet to be identified. Qualities for individual bases were not recorded, and no much larger clone is one base off. The immunoSEQ Assay was used to sequence TCR beta CDR3 regions from DNA. The paper's data handling went like this. T cell density was computed as TCR beta template counts normalized to usable DNA estimated by amplifying housekeeping genes. The preseqR package was used to estimate richness by extrapolating to 400,000 templates for PBMC samples and to 120,000 templates for tissue samples. Clonality was calculated as one minus Pielou's evenness. Tissue-enriched TCRs were identified by differential abundance testing using productive amino-acid clonotypes, minimum total count 5 and alpha 0.1. The Jaccard Index and the Morisita Overlap Index were used to measure how much the repertoires overlapped between compartments. GLIPH clustered TCR beta CDR3s with public tetramer-defined viral CDR3s; viral motifs required at least three viral sequences plus V-gene enrichment. The clones in this table, taken by TCRdb from immuneACCESS, are in-frame only. Not every clone is retained; where verified, under half of the shortfall comes from an unresolved V gene, and the cause of the rest is unknown. V, J and clone size derive from that table, while D and trimming were established from the DNA sequence. In this sample the table shows fewer than 50,000 clones, roughly 84% of which occur a single time. The ten largest clones take up about 8% of the sample.

At diagnosis, peripheral blood, uninvolved tumor-adjacent lung and tumor were collected and were preserved as a mix of fresh-frozen and FFPE material. Blood samples were analyzed as peripheral blood mononuclear cells for TCR repertoire profiling. The rearranged chain carries TRBV7-2 and TRBJ1-5; a weak D assignment points to TRBD1 (6 bases agree). The source is a man aged 40-75 years with stage II lung adenocarcinoma. The sample here was PBMCs, taken before any cancer treatment. The nucleotide sequence is given as TGTGCCAGCAGCCCCCGGGGGGGCGGCAATCAGCCCCAGCATTTT. It encodes CASSPRGGGNQPQHF.